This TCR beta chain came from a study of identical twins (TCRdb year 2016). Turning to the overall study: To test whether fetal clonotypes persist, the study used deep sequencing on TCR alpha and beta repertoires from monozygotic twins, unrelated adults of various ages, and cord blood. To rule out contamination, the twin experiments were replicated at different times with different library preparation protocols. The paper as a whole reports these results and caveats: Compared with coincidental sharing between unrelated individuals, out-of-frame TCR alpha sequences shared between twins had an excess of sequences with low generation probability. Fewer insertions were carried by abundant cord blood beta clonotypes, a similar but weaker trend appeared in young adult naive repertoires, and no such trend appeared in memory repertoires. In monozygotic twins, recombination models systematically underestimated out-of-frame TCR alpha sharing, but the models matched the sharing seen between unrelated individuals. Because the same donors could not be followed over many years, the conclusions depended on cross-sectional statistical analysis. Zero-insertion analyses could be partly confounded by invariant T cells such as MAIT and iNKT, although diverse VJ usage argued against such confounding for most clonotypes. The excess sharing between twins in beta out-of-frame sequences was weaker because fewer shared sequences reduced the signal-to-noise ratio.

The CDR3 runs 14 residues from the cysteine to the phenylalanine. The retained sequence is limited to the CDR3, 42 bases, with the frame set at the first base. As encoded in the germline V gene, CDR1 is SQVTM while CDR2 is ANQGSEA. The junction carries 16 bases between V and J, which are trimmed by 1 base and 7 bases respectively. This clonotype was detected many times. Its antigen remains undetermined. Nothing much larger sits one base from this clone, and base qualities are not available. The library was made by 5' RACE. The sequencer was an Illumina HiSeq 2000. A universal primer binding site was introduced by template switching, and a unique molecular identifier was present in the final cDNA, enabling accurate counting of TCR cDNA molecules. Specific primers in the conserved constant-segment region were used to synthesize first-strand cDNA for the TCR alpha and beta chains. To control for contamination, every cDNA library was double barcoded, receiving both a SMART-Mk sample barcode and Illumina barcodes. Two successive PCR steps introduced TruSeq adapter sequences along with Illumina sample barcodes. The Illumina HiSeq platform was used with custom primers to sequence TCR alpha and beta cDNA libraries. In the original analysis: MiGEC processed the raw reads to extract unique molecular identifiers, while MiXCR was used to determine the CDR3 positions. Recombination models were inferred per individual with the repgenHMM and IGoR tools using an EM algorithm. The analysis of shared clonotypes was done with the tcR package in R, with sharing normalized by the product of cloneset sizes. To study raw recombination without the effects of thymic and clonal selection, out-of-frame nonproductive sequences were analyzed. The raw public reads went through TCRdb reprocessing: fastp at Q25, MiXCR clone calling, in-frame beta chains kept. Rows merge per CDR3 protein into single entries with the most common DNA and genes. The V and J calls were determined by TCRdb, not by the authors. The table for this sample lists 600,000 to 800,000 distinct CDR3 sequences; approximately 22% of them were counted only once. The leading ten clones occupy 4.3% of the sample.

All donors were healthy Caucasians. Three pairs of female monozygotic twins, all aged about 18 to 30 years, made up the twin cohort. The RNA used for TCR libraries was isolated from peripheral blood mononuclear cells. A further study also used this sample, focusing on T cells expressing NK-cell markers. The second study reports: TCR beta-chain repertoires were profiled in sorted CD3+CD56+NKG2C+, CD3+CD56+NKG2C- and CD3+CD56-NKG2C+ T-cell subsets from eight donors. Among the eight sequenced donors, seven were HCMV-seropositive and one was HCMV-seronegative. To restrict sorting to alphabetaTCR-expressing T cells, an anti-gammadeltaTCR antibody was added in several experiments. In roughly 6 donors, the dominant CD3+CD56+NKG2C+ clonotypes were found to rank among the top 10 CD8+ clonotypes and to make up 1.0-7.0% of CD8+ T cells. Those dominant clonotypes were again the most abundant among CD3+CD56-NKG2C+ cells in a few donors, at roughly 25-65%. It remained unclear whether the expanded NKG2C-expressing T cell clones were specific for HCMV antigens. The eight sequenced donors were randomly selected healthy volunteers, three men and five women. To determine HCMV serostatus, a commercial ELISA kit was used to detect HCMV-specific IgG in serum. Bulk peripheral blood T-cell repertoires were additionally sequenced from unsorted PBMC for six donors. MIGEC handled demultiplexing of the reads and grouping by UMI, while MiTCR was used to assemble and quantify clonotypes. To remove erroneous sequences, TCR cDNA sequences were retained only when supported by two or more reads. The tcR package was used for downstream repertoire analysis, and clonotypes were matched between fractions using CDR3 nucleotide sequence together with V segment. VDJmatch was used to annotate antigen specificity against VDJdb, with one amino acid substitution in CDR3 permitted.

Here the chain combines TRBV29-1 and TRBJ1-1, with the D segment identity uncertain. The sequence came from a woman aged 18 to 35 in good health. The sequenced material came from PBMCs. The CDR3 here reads CSVEAAGIQGEAFF. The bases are TGCAGCGTTGAAGCGGCGGGGATCCAAGGTGAAGCTTTCTTT.